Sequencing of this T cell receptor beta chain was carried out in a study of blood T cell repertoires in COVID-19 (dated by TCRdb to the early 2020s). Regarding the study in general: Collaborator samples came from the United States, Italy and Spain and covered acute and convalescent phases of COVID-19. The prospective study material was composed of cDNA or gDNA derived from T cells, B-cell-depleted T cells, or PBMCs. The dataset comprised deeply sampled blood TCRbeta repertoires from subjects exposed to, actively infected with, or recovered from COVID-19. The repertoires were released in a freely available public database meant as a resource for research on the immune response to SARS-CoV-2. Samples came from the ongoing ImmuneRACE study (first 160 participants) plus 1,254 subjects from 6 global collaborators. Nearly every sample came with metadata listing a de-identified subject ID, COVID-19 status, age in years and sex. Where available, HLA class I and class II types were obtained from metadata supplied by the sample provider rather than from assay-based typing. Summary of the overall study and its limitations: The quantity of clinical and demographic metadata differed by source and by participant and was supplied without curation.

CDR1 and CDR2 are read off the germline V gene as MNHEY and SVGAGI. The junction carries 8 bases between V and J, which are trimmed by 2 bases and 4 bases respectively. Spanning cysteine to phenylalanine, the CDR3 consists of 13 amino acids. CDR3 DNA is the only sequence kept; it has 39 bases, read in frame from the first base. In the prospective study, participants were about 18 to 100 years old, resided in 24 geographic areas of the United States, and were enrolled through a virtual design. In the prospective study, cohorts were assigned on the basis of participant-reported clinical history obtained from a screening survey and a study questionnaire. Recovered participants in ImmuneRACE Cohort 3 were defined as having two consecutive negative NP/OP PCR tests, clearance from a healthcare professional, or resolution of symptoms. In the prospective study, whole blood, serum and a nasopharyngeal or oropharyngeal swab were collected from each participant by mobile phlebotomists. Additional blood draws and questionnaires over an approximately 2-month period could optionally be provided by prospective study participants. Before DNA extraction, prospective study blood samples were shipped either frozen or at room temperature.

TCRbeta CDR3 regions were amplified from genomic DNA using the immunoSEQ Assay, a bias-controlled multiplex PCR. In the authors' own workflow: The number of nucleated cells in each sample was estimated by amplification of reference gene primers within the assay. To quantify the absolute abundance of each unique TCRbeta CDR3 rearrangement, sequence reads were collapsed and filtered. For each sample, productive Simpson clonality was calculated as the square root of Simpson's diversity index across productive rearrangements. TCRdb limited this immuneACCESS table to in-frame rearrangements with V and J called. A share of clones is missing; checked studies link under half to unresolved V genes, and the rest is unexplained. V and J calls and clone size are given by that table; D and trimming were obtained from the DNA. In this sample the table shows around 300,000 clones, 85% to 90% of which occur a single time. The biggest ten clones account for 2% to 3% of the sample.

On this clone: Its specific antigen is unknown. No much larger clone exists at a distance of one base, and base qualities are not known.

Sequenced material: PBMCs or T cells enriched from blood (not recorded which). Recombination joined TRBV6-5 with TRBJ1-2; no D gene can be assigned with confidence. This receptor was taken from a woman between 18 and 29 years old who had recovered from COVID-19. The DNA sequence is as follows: TGTGCCAGCAGTTACGGTAGTGGCTATGGCTACACCTTC. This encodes CASSYGSGYGYTF.